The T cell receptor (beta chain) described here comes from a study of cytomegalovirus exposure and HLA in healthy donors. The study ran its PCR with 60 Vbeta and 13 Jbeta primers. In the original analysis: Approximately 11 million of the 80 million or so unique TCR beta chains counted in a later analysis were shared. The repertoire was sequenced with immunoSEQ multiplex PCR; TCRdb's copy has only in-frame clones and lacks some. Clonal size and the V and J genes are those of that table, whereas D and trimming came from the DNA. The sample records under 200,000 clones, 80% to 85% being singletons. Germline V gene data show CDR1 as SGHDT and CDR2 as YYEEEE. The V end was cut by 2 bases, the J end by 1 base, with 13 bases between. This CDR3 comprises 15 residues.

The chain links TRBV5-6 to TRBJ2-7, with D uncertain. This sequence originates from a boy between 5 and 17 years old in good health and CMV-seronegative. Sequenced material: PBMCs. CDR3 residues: CASSFRFPASYEQYF. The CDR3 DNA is TGTGCCAGCAGCTTTCGGTTTCCCGCATCCTACGAGCAGTACTTC.